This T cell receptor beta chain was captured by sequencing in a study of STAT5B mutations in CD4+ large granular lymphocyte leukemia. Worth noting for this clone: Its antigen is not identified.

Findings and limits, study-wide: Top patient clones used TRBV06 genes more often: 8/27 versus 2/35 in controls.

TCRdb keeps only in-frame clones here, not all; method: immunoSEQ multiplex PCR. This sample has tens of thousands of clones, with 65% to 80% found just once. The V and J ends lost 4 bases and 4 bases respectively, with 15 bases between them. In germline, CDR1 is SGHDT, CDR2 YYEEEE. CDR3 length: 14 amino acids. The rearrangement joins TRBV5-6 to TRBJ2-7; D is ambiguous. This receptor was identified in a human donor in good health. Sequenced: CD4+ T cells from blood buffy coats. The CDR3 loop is CASSAVGPLYEQYF. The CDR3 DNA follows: TGTGCCAGCAGCGCTGTAGGGCCCCTATACGAGCAGTACTTC.